This T cell receptor (beta chain) comes out of a study of shared clonotypes between healthy human individuals. The CDR3 extends over 13 amino acids. Between the trimmed V and J ends, which lost 4 bases and 3 bases, there was a span of 9 bases. Germline assignment: CDR1 SQVTM and CDR2 ANQGSEA. It was 200 to 250 ng DNA, 28,000 or so T cell genomes, that sorted-subset replicate PCRs used. Method: immunoSEQ multiplex PCR; TCRdb's copy keeps in-frame clones and lacks some. The sample has about 600,000 clones, 97% seen once. This chain connects TRBV29-1 to TRBJ2-2, with D unclear. This sequence was found in a young woman in good health. The specimen was naive CD4+ T cells sorted from blood. Regarding subset: CD45RA+ positively selected. CDR3 DNA: TGCAGCGTTGCACAACAAGACACCGGGGAGCTGTTTTTT. Protein sequence: CSVAQQDTGELFF.